Reported below is one T cell receptor beta chain. The antigen remains unidentified. This specimen comes from a study of cytotoxic CD8 clonotypes in ibrutinib-treated CLL. Study-wide findings and caveats: Public clonotypes, found uncommonly, either contracted or stayed stable on treatment. At the start, clonality exceeded age-matched healthy donors and followed circulating CD8+ T-cell counts.

This CDR3 is 14 amino acids long. The V and J ends lost 4 bases and 0 bases respectively, with 7 bases between them. Germline CDR1 reads LNHDA; CDR2 reads SQIVND (reference sequence). Some clones are missing from TCRdb's copy, which holds only in-frame ones; the method was immunoSEQ multiplex PCR. This table has about 200,000 clones, nearly 80% appearing once. This TCR was sampled from a human donor with chronic lymphocytic leukemia. Sequences were derived from PBMCs, sampled after 12 months of ibrutinib treatment. This chain connects TRBV19 to TRBJ1-3; D is unresolved. CDR3 region: CASSRADSGNTIYF. DNA for the CDR3: TGTGCCAGTAGTAGGGCTGACTCTGGAAACACCATATATTTT.